This entry lists 30 T cell receptor beta chains sequenced from one sample in a study of T cells after yellow fever vaccination. TCRdb independently ran MiXCR on the 5' RACE reads; one entry per CDR3 protein. The data hold more than 300,000 distinct CDR3 sequences, with about 10% observed a single time. The sample was CD4+ T cells sorted from PBMCs, taken 45 days after the yellow fever booster vaccination. The receptor source for this set is a man aged 18 to 29 who received the YFV17D yellow fever vaccine.

There are a few counts of this clonotype. V and J are TRBV6-1 and TRBJ2-3; D gene unclear. The CDR3 sequence is 17 residues long. V lost 1 base and J lost 0, with 14 bases in between. The V gene's germline CDR1 is MNHNS and CDR2 SASEGT. CDR3 loop: CASSEGVGYRSTDTQYF. In nucleotides, the CDR3 is TGTGCCAGCAGTGAAGGGGTGGGGTACAGAAGCACAGATACGCAGTATTTT.

The chain uses TRBV4-1 and TRBJ1-2; D is ambiguous. This CDR3 has 16 amino acids. CDR1 is MGHRA, CDR2 YSYEKL, per germline. The V gene lost 4 bases and the J gene lost 3 bases, with 18 bases spanning the gap. This chain's CDR3 is CASSPRVAATYYGYTF. The CDR3 DNA follows: TGCGCCAGCAGCCCCAGAGTAGCCGCCACTTACTATGGCTACACCTTC.

This clonotype was counted a few times. This chain links TRBV7-3 with TRBJ2-7; 8 bases fit TRBD1. CDR3 size: 11 residues. Germline lookup yields CDR1 SGHTA and CDR2 FQGTGA. The V segment lost 5 bases and the J segment 11 bases; nucleotides outside the gene matches: 5. The CDR3 is CASSPRQGKYV. DNA for the CDR3: TGTGCCAGCAGCCCGAGACAGGGGAAGTACGTC.

V usage is TRBV6-6 and J usage is TRBJ1-6; D is perhaps TRBD1 (5 bases). Trimming shortened V by 2 bases and J by 10 bases, and 15 bases separated the two germline ends. The germline CDR1 and CDR2 sequences are MNHNY and SVGAGI (reference sequence). This CDR3 has 15 amino acids. The CDR3 DNA reads TGTGCCAGCAGTTACAGCGGCAGGGAGAAGTCACCCCTCCACTTT. This codes for CASSYSGREKSPLHF.

This chain joins TRBV5-1 and TRBJ2-1; TRBD1 agrees at 9 bases. The V and J ends lost 3 bases and 0 bases, in that order; junction bases with no gene match: 16. The CDR3 is 20 residues long. Germline V gives CDR1 SGHRS, CDR2 YFSETQ. As DNA, the CDR3 is TGCGCCAGCAGCTCCCTACCGGGACAGGGAATTAGAGGCTCCTACAATGAGCAGTTCTTC. It codes for CASSSLPGQGIRGSYNEQFF.

This clonotype was observed many times. The chain is built from TRBV20-1 and TRBJ2-4; TRBD1 or TRBD2 may be the D gene (6 bases each). Trimming stripped 0 bases from V and 5 bases from J, with 14 bases between. Germline assignment: CDR1 DFQATT and CDR2 SNEGSKA (reference sequence). The CDR3 runs to 15 residues. This CDR3 is CSARDLGGSENIQYF. DNA for the CDR3: TGCAGTGCTAGAGATCTGGGGGGCTCGGAAAACATTCAGTACTTC.

The table lists this clonotype with a few counts. This chain links TRBV7-2 with TRBJ1-5; D gene ambiguous. V was cut by 5 bases and J by 4 bases, with 12 bases left in between. The CDR3 is 14 amino acids. CDR1 and CDR2 from the germline V gene are SGHTA and FQGNSA. CDR3 in amino acids: CASSLSTRNQPQHF. The CDR3 DNA reads TGTGCCAGCAGCCTTTCGACACGGAATCAGCCCCAGCATTTT.

The sample holds one count of this clonotype. The chain joins TRBV20-1 to TRBJ1-2; D is ambiguous. V was cut by 3 bases and J by 1 base, with 6 bases left in between. Germline CDR1 reads DFQATT; CDR2 reads SNEGSKA (reference sequence). CDR3 length: 12 residues. DNA of the CDR3: TGCAGTGCTAGCCCGGATAACTATGGCTACACCTTC. Translation gives CSASPDNYGYTF.

In its sample, this clonotype was seen many times. This chain uses TRBV11-2 with TRBJ2-3; TRBD2 matches 7 bases. Trimming took 5 bases from V and 9 from J; bases not matched to a gene: 5. The CDR3 is 12 residues long. Germline CDR1 reads SGHAT; CDR2 reads FQNNGV. The CDR3, as DNA: TGTGCCAGCAGCCCCCTCGGGGGGACGCAGTATTTT. Protein: CASSPLGGTQYF.

The V and J genes are TRBV5-1 and TRBJ2-3; weak D call: TRBD2 (5 bases). The CDR3 length is 14 residues. Germline assignment: CDR1 SGHRS and CDR2 YFSETQ. V lost 2 bases and J lost 2, with 9 bases in between. The CDR3 loop is CASSLGGNTDTQYF. The DNA of the CDR3 is TGCGCCAGCAGCTTAGGAGGCAACACAGATACGCAGTATTTT.

CDR3 residues: CASSRGNSGGMETQYF. CDR3 DNA sequence: TGCGCCAGCAGTCGCGGTAACTCGGGGGGAATGGAGACCCAGTACTTC. The chain links TRBV5-1 to TRBJ2-5; 7 nucleotides match TRBD2. The CDR3 is 16 residues long. Trimming took 5 bases from V and 5 from J; bases not matched to a gene: 15. Germline values: CDR1 SGHRS, CDR2 YFSETQ.

This clonotype was observed a handful of times. This chain uses TRBV4-3 with TRBJ2-1; unclear D gene. CDR3 length: 19 residues. V was clipped by 0 bases and J by 0 bases, with 18 bases between them. Germline CDR1 reads LGHNA; CDR2 reads YSLEER. CDR3 amino acids: CASSQDHYKVLSSYNEQFF. The CDR3 DNA follows: TGCGCCAGCAGCCAAGATCATTATAAGGTCCTCAGCTCCTACAATGAGCAGTTCTTC.

There are many counts of this clonotype. The rearrangement joins TRBV18 to TRBJ1-1; D ambiguous. CDR3 size: 13 residues. Between the trimmed V and J ends, which lost 8 bases and 4 bases, there was a span of 14 bases. Germline V lookup: CDR1 KGHSH, CDR2 LQKENI. CDR3 sequence: CASRFAGLTEAFF. The CDR3 DNA is TGTGCCAGCCGATTCGCTGGGCTCACTGAAGCTTTCTTT.

This clonotype was recorded a few times. This rearrangement joins TRBV7-2 to TRBJ1-1; unclear D gene. Germline CDR1 reads SGHTA; CDR2 reads FQGNSA. CDR3 length equals 15 residues. Trimming took off 2 bases at V and 1 base at J, with 11 bases between the two ends. CDR3 protein: CASSLQSAGNTEAFF. CDR3 nucleotide sequence: TGTGCCAGCAGCTTACAGTCGGCAGGGAACACTGAAGCTTTCTTT. The full variable domain, rest sourced from reference TRBV7-2 and TRBJ1-1, is GAGVSQSPSNKVTEKGKDVELRCDPISGHTALYWYRQSLGQGLEFLIYFQGNSAPDKSGLPSDRFSAERTGGSVSTLTIQRTQQEDSAVYLCASSLQSAGNTEAFFGQGTRLTVV.

The V gene is TRBV6-1, the J gene TRBJ2-3, with unresolved D. The V gene lost 7 bases and the J gene lost 9 bases, with 14 bases spanning the gap. Per the germline V gene, CDR1 is MNHNS and CDR2 is SASEGT. CDR3 length: 12 residues. The CDR3 here is CASIAAARTQYF. CDR3 sequence (DNA): TGTGCCAGCATTGCGGCGGCCCGGACGCAGTATTTT.

This chain connects TRBV4-1 to TRBJ2-1; possibly TRBD2 for D (5 bases). Germline V gene sequence: CDR1 MGHRA, CDR2 YSYEKL. V was shortened by 4 bases and J by 3 bases, with 10 bases between the two germline ends. CDR3 length: 14 amino acids. The CDR3 DNA reads TGCGCCAGCAGCCGGTTCGAGGGCTACAATGAGCAGTTCTTC. Protein sequence: CASSRFEGYNEQFF.

The table lists this clonotype with many counts. This chain links TRBV12-3 or TRBV12-4 with TRBJ2-1; TRBD1 matches 9 bases. Trimming removed 2 bases from V and 4 bases from J; junction bases left unmatched: 3. The CDR3 loop spans 15 amino acids. The DNA for the CDR3 is TGTGCCAGCAGTTTAACGGGACAGGGATACAATGAGCAGTTCTTC. Translation: CASSLTGQGYNEQFF.

The table lists this clonotype with a few counts. The chain links TRBV2 to TRBJ2-5; D is unclear. V was clipped by 2 bases and J by 5 bases, with 6 bases between them. CDR1 is SNHLY, CDR2 FYNNEI, per germline. This CDR3 comprises 12 residues. CDR3 nucleotide sequence: TGTGCCAGCAGTGAATCTTGGGAGACCCAGTACTTC. Encoded protein: CASSESWETQYF.

V is TRBV3-1 and J is TRBJ2-1; 7 bases line up with TRBD2. From germline, CDR1 is LGHDT and CDR2 YNNKEL (reference sequence). The CDR3 is 17 residues long. V dropped 0 bases and J dropped 0; count of bases not matched to a gene: 5. The CDR3 coding sequence is TGTGCCAGCAGCCAAGAGGGGGGGACCCGCTCCTACAATGAGCAGTTCTTC. Its translation: CASSQEGGTRSYNEQFF.

This clonotype has at least ten counts. The rearrangement joins TRBV7-8 to TRBJ2-3; D gene uncertain. Germline V gives CDR1 SGHVS, CDR2 FQNEAQ. The CDR3 length is 12 residues. With 5 bases removed from V and 5 bases from J, the gap between germline ends came to 8 bases. CDR3 nucleotide sequence: TGTGCCAGCAGCGACGGCATAGATACGCAGTATTTT. Residues: CASSDGIDTQYF.

The chain employs TRBV20-1 and TRBJ2-3, with 8 positions matching TRBD2. In germline, CDR1 is DFQATT, CDR2 SNEGSKA (reference sequence). V shed 3 bases and J 2 bases; nucleotides not matched to a gene: 7. The CDR3 consists of 15 residues. The CDR3 loop is CSASVPAGDTDTQYF. DNA for the CDR3: TGCAGTGCTAGTGTTCCAGCGGGGGACACAGATACGCAGTATTTT.

This clonotype was counted ten times or more. The rearrangement uses TRBV5-6 and TRBJ2-5; 14 bases match TRBD2. Germline V gene sequence: CDR1 SGHDT, CDR2 YYEEEE. Losses at the gene ends were 4 bases for V and 5 bases for J; bases not matched to a gene: 7. The CDR3 totals 16 residues. The CDR3 loop reads CASSDGLAGGWETQYF. The CDR3 nucleotides are TGTGCCAGCAGCGATGGACTAGCGGGGGGATGGGAGACCCAGTACTTC.

The sample holds many counts of this clonotype. This CDR3 is CASSAPDTDTQYF. CDR3 nucleotides: TGCGCCAGCAGCGCCCCTGACACAGATACGCAGTATTTT. This sequence joins TRBV5-1 and TRBJ2-3; D not certain. The CDR3 totals 13 residues. V shed 4 bases and J shed 2 bases, with 8 bases lying between them. In germline, CDR1 is SGHRS, CDR2 YFSETQ.

This clonotype was found a few times. The chain recombines TRBV5-6 with TRBJ2-2, with D uncertain. V gave up 2 bases and J gave up 5 bases, with 10 bases separating them. This CDR3 region has 14 residues. The germline V gene has CDR1 SGHDT and CDR2 YYEEEE. The DNA of the CDR3 is TGTGCCAGCAGCTTCCTGAGTGGGACCGGGGAGCTGTTTTTT. Translated: CASSFLSGTGELFF. The complete variable domain, with remaining parts taken from reference TRBV5-6 and TRBJ2-2, reads DAGVTQSPTHLIKTRGQQVTLRCSPKSGHDTVSWYQQALGQGPQFIFQYYEEEERQRGNFPDRFSGHQFPNYSSELNVNALLLGDSALYLCASSFLSGTGELFFGEGSRLTVL.

There are a few counts of this clonotype. The chain combines TRBV12-3 or TRBV12-4 with TRBJ2-7; D unclear. V lost 3 bases to trimming and J lost 6 bases, with 12 bases between them. There are 13 residues in the CDR3. The CDR3 spells CASSFVGRSEQYF. Written as DNA, the CDR3 is TGTGCCAGCAGTTTTGTCGGTAGGAGCGAGCAGTACTTC.

This clonotype was detected a few times. The rearrangement links TRBV4-1 to TRBJ2-7, with D tentatively TRBD1 (6 bases). CDR3 size: 14 residues. The ends were cut back, 0 bases at V and 1 base at J, with 7 bases in the middle. Germline loops: CDR1 MGHRA, CDR2 YSYEKL. This chain's CDR3 is CASSQEDSSYEQYV. CDR3 DNA: TGCGCCAGCAGCCAAGAGGACAGTTCCTACGAGCAGTACGTC.

The chain carries TRBV27 and TRBJ1-1; D unclear. Trimming stripped 7 bases from V and 5 bases from J, with 8 bases between. CDR3 length equals 11 residues. The V gene's germline CDR1 is MNHEY and CDR2 SMNVEV (reference sequence). This CDR3 reads CASIGPTEAFF. The DNA for the CDR3 is TGTGCCAGCATCGGGCCGACTGAAGCTTTCTTT.

This clonotype appeared many times. This chain joins TRBV29-1 and TRBJ2-1, with 13 bases matching TRBD2. V lost 6 bases to trimming and J lost 9 bases; unmatched junction nucleotides: 11. The CDR3 runs to 15 residues. Germline loops: CDR1 SQVTM, CDR2 ANQGSEA. The CDR3 DNA follows: TGCAGCGTGAAGGGACTAGCGGGGCTGGGAGGTGAGCAGTTCTTC. Translated, it gives CSVKGLAGLGGEQFF.

This clonotype occurred a few times. The rearrangement links TRBV5-8 to TRBJ2-7, with 7 bases fitting TRBD1. Germline V gene lookup returns CDR1 SGHTS and CDR2 YDEGEE. V was clipped by 4 bases and J by 2 bases; unmatched bases: 9. The length of the CDR3 is 15 residues. The chain's CDR3 is CASSRTGDRTYEQYV. The CDR3 region has the DNA TGTGCCAGCAGCAGAACAGGGGATCGGACCTACGAGCAGTACGTC.

Only a few counts were recorded for this clonotype. The genes are TRBV20-1 and TRBJ2-1; 12 bases are a match to TRBD2. V lost 7 bases, J lost 2 bases, and 6 bases stayed unmatched. Germline V gives CDR1 DFQATT, CDR2 SNEGSKA (reference sequence). There are 15 residues in the CDR3. The CDR3 region is CSGASGGAPYNEQFF. The CDR3 DNA is TGCAGTGGTGCTAGCGGGGGGGCCCCCTACAATGAGCAGTTCTTC.